Sequencing of this T cell receptor beta chain was carried out in a study of cytomegalovirus exposure and HLA in healthy donors. Use of 60 Vbeta and 13 Jbeta primers characterized the PCR. Assay used: immunoSEQ multiplex PCR; TCRdb lists only in-frame clones, some missing. The sample has about 160,000 clones, less than 85% seen once. This CDR3 has 15 residues. From germline, CDR1 is MNHEY and CDR2 SMNVEV (reference sequence). With V trimmed by 5 bases and J by 5 bases, 9 bases remained unmatched. The gene calls are TRBV27 and TRBJ2-7; TRBD1 aligns across 10 bases. Material: PBMCs. This TCR came from a man aged 50-59 years in good health and CMV-seropositive. This chain's CDR3 is CASSRGQGRYHEQYF. In nucleotides, the CDR3 is TGTGCCAGCAGTCGGGGACAGGGGAGGTACCACGAGCAGTACTTC.